The following is a TCR beta chain sequence with its context. Germline trimming cut 6 bases from V and 14 bases from J; bases unmatched to any gene: 11. The CDR3 consists of 13 residues. Germline V lookup: CDR1 MNHEY, CDR2 SVGAGI. The data originate from a study of blood T cell repertoires in COVID-19. Per the study methods: The authors estimated nucleated cell counts from reference gene primer amplification. The table came from immunoSEQ multiplex PCR; TCRdb's copy has only in-frame clones and leaves some out. V, J and clone size are taken as reported in that table, and D and trimming were inferred from the DNA itself. Found here are 200,000 to 250,000 clones, over 75% of them singletons; the top ten hold around 4.5%.

The source of this sequence is a man aged 25 to 40 with acute COVID-19. The source material was PBMCs or T cells enriched from blood (not recorded which). The chain recombines TRBV6-5 with TRBJ2-3, with 10 positions matching TRBD1. The CDR3 region has the DNA TGTGCCAGCAGACCCGGGACAGGGGCTCGGGGGTATTTT. Translated, it gives CASRPGTGARGYF.